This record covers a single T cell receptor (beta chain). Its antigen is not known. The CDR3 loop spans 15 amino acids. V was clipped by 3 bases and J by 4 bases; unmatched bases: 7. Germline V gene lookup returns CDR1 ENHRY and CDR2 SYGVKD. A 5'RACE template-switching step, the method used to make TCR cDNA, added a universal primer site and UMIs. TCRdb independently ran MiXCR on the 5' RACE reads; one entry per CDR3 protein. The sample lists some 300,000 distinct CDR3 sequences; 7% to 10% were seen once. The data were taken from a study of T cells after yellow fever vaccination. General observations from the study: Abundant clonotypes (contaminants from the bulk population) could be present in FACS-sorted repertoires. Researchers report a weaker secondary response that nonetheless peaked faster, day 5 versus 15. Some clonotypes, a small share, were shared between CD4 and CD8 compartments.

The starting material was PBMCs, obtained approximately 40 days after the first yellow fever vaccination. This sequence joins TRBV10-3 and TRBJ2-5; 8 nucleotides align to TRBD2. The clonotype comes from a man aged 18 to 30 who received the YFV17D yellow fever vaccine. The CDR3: CAISDRGGKAETQYF. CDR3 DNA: TGTGCCATCAGTGACCGCGGGGGGAAGGCAGAGACCCAGTACTTC.